This entry describes one TCR beta chain. The sample belongs to a study of CD8 T cells in Susac syndrome. Reverse transcription of about 0.5 to 1 ug RNA was carried out with random hexamers. One entry per CDR3 protein results from TCRdb running MiXCR on the immunoSEQ multiplex PCR reads. The table shows about 200,000 distinct CDR3 sequences, with approximately 95% occurring only once. The specimen was CD4+ T cells from PBMCs. This clonotype was sampled from a human donor with multiple sclerosis.

The CDR3 loop is CASRQGVGRANTEAFF. For the CDR3, the DNA is TGTGCCAGCAGACAGGGCGTGGGTCGGGCGAACACTGAAGCTTTCTTT. V is TRBV19 and J is TRBJ1-1; 7 positions match TRBD1. Germline-derived CDR1 and CDR2 are LNHDA and SQIVND (reference sequence). There are 16 residues in the CDR3. Trimming took 9 bases from V and 1 from J; bases not matched to a gene: 14.